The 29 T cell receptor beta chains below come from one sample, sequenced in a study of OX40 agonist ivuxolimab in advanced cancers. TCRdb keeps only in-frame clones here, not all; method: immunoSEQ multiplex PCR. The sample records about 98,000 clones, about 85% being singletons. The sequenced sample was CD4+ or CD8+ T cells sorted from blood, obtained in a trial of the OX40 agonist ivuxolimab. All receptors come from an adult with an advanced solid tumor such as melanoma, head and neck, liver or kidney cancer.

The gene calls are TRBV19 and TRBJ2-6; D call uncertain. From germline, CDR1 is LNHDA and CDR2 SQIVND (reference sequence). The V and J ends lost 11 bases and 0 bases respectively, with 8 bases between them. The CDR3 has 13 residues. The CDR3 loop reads CAGSFSGANVLTF. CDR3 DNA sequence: TGTGCCGGCAGCTTCTCTGGGGCCAACGTCCTGACTTTC. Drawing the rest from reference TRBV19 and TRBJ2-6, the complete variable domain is DGGITQSPKYLFRKEGQNVTLSCEQNLNHDAMYWYRQDPGQGLRLIYYSQIVNDFQKGDIAEGYSVSREKKESFPLTVTSAQKNPTAFYLCAGSFSGANVLTFGAGSRLTVL.

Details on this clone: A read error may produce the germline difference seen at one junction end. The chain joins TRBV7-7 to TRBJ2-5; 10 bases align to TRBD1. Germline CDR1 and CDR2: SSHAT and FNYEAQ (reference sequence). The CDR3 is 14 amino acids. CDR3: CASSVGQGRETQYF. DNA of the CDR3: TGTGCTAGCAGTGTGGGACAGGGGCGAGAGACCCAGTACTTC.

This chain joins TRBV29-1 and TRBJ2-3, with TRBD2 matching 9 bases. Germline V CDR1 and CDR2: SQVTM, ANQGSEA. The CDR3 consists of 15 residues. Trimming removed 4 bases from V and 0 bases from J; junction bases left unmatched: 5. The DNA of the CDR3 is TGCAGCGTTGCGACTAGCGGCATAAGCACAGATACGCAGTATTTT. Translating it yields CSVATSGISTDTQYF.

CDR3 residues: CASSSYHRDRAYGYTF. In nucleotides, the CDR3 is TGTGCCAGCAGCTCGTACCACCGGGACAGGGCTTATGGCTACACCTTC. The rearrangement uses TRBV11-2 and TRBJ1-2; the match to TRBD1 covers 9 bases. The germline V gene has CDR1 SGHAT and CDR2 FQNNGV. V gave up 4 bases and J gave up 5 bases; unmatched junction bases: 11. The CDR3 totals 16 residues.

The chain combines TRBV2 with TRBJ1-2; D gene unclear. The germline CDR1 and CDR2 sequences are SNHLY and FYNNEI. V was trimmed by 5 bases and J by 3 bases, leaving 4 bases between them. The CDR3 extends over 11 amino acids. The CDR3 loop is CASSQHYGYTF. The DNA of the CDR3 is TGTGCCAGCAGTCAGCACTATGGCTACACCTTC.

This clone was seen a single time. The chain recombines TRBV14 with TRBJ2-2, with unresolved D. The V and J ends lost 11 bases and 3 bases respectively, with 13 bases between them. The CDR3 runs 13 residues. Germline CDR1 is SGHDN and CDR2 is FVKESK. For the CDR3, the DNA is TGTGCCTCGAGACGTAGCTACACCGGGGAGCTGTTTTTT. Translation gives CASRRSYTGELFF.

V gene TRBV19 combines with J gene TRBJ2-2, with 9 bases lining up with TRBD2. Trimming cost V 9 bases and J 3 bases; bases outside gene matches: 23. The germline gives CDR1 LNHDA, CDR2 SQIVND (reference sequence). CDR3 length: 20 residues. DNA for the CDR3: TGTGCCAGGAGGTCCCCCGTAGGCGGGAGGGCCAGGCGTGACACCGGGGAGCTGTTTTTT. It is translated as CARRSPVGGRARRDTGELFF.

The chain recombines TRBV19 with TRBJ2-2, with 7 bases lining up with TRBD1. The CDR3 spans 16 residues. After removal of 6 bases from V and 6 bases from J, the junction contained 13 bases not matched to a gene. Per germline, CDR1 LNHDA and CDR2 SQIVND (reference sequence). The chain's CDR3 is CASSSIEQGYPGELFF. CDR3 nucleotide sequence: TGTGCCAGTAGCTCAATAGAACAGGGGTACCCCGGGGAGCTGTTTTTT.

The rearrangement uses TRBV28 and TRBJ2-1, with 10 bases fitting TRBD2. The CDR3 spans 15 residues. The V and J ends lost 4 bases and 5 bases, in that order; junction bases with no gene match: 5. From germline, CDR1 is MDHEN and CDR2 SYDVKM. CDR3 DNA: TGTGCCAGCAGTTCCATACTAGCGGGGCACAATGAGCAGTTCTTC. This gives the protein CASSSILAGHNEQFF. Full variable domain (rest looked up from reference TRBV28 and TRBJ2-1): DVKVTQSSRYLVKRTGEKVFLECVQDMDHENMFWYRQDPGLGLRLIYFSYDVKMKEKGDIPEGYSVSREKKERFSLILESASTNQTSMYLCASSSILAGHNEQFFGPGTRLTVL.

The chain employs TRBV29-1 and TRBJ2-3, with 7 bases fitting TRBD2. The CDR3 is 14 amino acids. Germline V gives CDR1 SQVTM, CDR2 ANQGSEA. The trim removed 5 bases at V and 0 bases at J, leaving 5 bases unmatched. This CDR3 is CSVSREGSTDTQYF. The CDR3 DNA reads TGCAGCGTTTCCAGGGAGGGTAGCACAGATACGCAGTATTTT.

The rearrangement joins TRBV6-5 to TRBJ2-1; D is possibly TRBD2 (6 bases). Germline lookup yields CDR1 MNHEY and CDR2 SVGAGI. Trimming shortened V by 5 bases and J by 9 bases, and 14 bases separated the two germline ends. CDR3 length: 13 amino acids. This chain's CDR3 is CASSLAGQGEQFF. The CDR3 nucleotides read TGTGCCAGCAGTCTCGCGGGGCAGGGTGAGCAGTTCTTC.

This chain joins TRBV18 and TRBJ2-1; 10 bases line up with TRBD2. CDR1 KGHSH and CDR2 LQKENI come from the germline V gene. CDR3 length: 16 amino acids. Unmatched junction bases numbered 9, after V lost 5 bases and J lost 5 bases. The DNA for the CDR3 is TGTGCCAGCTCAAGACTAGCGGGCGACTTTAACAATGAGCAGTTCTTC. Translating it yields CASSRLAGDFNNEQFF. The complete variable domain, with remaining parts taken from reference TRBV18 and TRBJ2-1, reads NAGVMQNPRHLVRRRGQEARLRCSPMKGHSHVYWYRQLPEEGLKFMVYLQKENIIDESGMPKERFSAEFPKEGPSILRIQQVVRGDSAAYFCASSRLAGDFNNEQFFGPGTRLTVL.

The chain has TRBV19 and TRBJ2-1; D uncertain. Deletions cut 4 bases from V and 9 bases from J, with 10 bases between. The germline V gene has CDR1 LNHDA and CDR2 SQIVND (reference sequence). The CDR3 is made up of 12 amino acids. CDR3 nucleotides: TGTGCCAGTAGTACCTCTCGATTTGAGCAGTTCTTC. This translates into CASSTSRFEQFF.

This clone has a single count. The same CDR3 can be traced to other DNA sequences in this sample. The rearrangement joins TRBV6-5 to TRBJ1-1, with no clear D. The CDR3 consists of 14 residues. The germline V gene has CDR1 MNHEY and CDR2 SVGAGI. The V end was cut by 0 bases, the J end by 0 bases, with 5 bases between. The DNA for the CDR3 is TGTGCCAGCAGTTACTCCGGGGTGAACACTGAAGCTTTCTTT. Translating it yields CASSYSGVNTEAFF.

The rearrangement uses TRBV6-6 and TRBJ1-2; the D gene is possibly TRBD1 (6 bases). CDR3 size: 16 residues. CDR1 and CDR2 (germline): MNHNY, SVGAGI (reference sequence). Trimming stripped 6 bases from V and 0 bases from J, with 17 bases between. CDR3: CASRRLVGGANYGYTF. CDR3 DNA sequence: TGTGCCAGCAGGCGACTGGTAGGGGGAGCTAACTATGGCTACACCTTC.

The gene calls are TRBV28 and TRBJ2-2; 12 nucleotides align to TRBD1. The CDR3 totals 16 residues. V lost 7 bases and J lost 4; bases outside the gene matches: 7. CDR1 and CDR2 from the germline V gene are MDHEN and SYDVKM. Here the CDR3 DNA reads TGTGCCAGCATCCCGGGACAGGGGGCTAGCACCGGGGAGCTGTTTTTT. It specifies CASIPGQGASTGELFF.

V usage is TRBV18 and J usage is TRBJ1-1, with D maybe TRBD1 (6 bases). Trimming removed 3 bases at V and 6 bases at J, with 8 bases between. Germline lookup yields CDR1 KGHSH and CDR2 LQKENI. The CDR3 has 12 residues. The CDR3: CASSPGTPEAFF. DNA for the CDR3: TGTGCCAGCTCACCGGGGACACCTGAAGCTTTCTTT. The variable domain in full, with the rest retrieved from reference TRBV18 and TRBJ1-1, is NAGVMQNPRHLVRRRGQEARLRCSPMKGHSHVYWYRQLPEEGLKFMVYLQKENIIDESGMPKERFSAEFPKEGPSILRIQQVVRGDSAAYFCASSPGTPEAFFGQGTRLTVV.

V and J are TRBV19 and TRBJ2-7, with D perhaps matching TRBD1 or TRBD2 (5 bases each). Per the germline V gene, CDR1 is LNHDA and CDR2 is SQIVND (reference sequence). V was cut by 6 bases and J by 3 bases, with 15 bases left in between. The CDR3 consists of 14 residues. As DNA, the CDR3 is TGTGCCAGTAGAGACCCAGGGACGGACTACGAGCAGTACTTC. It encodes CASRDPGTDYEQYF.

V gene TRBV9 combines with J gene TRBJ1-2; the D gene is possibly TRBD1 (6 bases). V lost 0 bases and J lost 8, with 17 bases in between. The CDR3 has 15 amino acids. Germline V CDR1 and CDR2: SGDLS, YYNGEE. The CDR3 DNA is TGTGCCAGCAGCGTAGGTTCCAGGGGCTTTGAGGGCTACACCTTC. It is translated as CASSVGSRGFEGYTF.

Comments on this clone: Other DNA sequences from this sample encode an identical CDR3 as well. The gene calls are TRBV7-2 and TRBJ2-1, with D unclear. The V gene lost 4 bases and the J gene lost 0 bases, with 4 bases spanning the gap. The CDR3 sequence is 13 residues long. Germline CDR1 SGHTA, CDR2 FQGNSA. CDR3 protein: CASSSSSYNEQFF. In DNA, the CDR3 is TGTGCCAGCAGCTCGAGCTCCTACAATGAGCAGTTCTTC.

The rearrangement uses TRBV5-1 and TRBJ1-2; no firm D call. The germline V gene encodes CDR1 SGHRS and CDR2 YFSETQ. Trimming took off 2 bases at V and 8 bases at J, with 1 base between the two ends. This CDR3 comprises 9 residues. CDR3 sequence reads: CASSFGYTF. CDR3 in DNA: TGCGCCAGCAGCTTCGGCTACACCTTC.

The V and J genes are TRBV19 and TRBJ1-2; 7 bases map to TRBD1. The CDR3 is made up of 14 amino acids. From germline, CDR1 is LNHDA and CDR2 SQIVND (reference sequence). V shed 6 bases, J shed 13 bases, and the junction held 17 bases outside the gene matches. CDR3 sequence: CASRPSTQGERGTF. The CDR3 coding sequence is TGTGCCAGTAGACCCTCAACTCAGGGGGAGCGTGGCACCTTC.

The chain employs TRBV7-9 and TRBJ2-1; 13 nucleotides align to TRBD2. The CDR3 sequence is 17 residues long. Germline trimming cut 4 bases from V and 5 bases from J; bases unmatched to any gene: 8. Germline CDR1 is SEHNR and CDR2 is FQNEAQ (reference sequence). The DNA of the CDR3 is TGTGCCAGCAGCTCGACCAGGGGACTAGCGGGAAACAATGAGCAGTTCTTC. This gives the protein CASSSTRGLAGNNEQFF.

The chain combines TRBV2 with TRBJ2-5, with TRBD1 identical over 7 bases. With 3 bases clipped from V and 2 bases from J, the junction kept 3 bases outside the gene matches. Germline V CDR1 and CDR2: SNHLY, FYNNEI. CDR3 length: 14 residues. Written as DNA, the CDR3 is TGTGCCAGCAGTGAGGCGACAGGGCAAGAGACCCAGTACTTC. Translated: CASSEATGQETQYF.

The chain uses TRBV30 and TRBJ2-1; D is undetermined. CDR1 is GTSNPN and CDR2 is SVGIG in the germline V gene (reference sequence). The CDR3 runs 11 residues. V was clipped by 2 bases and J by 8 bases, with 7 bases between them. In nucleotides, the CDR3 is TGTGCCTGGAGTCCTCGCTATGAGCAGTTCTTC. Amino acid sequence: CAWSPRYEQFF.

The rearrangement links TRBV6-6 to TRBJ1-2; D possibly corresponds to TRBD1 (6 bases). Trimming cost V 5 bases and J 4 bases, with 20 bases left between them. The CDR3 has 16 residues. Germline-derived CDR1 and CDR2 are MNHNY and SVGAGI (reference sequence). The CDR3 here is CASSHGGGLSGYGYTF. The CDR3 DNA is TGTGCCAGCAGTCACGGGGGCGGGTTATCGGGCTATGGCTACACCTTC.

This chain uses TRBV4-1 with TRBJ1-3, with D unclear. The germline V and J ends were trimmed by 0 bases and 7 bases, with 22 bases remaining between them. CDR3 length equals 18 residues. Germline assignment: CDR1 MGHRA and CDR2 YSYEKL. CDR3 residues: CASSQESTRGGQSNTIYF. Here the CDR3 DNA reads TGCGCCAGCAGCCAAGAGTCAACCCGGGGTGGGCAGTCGAACACCATATATTTT.

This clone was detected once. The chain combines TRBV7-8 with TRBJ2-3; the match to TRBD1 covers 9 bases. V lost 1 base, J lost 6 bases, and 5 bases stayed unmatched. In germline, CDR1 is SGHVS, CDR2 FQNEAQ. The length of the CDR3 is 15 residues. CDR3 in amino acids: CASSLVTGGADTQYF. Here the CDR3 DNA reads TGTGCCAGCAGCTTAGTTACAGGGGGCGCGGATACGCAGTATTTT. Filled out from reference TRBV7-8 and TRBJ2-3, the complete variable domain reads GAGVSQSPRYKVAKRGQDVALRCDPISGHVSLFWYQQALGQGPEFLTYFQNEAQLDKSGLPSDRFFAERPEGSVSTLKIQRTQQEDSAVYLCASSLVTGGADTQYFGPGTRLTVL.

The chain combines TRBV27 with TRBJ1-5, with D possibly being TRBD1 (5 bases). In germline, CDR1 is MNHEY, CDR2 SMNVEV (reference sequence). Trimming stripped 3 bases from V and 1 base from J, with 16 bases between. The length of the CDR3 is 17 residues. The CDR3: CASSFKGTSKSNQPQHF. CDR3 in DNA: TGTGCCAGCAGTTTTAAGGGGACGTCGAAAAGCAATCAGCCCCAGCATTTT.